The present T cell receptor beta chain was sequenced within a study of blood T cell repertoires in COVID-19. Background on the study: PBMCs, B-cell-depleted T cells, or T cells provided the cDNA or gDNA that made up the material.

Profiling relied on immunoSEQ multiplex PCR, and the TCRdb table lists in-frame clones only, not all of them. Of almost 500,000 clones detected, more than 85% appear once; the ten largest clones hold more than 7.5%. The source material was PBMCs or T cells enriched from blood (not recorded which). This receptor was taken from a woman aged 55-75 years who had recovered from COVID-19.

The CDR3 loop is CASSLLLGQGGNQPQHF. CDR3 nucleotide sequence: TGTGCCAGTAGCCTACTGTTGGGACAGGGGGGCAATCAGCCCCAGCATTTT. V is TRBV19 and J is TRBJ1-5, with TRBD1 matching over 11 bases. Germline V CDR1 and CDR2: LNHDA, SQIVND (reference sequence). CDR3 length: 17 amino acids. The V and J ends lost 6 bases and 2 bases, in that order; junction bases with no gene match: 9.